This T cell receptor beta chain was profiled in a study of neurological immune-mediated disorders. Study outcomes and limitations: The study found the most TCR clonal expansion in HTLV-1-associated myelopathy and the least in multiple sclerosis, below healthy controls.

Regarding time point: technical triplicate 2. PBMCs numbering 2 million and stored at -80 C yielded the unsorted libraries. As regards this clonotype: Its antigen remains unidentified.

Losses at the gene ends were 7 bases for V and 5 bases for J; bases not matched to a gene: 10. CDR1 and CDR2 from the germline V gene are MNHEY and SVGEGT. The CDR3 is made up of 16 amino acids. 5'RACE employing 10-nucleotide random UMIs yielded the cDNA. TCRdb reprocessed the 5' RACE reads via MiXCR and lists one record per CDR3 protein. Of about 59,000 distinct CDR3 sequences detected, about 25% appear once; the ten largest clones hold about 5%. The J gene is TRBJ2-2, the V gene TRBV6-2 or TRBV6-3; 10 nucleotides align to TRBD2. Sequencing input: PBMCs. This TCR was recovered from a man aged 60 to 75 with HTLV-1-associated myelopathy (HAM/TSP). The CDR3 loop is CASNQGGLAVTGELFF. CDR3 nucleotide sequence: TGTGCCAGCAACCAGGGCGGACTAGCGGTAACCGGGGAGCTGTTTTTT.